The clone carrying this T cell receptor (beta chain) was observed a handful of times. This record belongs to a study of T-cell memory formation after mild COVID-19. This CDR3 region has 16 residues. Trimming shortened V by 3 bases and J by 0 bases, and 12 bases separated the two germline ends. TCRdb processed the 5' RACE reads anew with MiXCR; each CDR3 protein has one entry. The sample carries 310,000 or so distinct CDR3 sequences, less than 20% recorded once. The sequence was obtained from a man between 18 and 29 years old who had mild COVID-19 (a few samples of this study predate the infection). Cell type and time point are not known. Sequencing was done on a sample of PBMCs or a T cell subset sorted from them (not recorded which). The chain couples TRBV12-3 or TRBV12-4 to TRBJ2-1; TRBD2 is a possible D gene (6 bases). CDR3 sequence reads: CASSLGLLSSYNEQFF. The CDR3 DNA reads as TGTGCCAGCAGTTTGGGACTCTTAAGCTCCTACAATGAGCAGTTCTTC.